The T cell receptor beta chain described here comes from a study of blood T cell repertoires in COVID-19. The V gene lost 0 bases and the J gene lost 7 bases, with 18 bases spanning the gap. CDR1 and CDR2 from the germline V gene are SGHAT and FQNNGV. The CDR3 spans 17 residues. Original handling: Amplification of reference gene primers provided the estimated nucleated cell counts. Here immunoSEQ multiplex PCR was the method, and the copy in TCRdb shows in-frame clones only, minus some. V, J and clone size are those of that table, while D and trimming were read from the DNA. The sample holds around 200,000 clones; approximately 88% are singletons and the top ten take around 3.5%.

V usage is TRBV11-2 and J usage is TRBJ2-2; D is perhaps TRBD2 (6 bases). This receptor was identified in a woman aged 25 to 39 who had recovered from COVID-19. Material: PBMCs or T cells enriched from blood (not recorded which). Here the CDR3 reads CASSLDPMAGSHGELFF. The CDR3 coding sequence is TGTGCCAGCAGCTTAGATCCGATGGCGGGGTCCCACGGGGAGCTGTTTTTT.